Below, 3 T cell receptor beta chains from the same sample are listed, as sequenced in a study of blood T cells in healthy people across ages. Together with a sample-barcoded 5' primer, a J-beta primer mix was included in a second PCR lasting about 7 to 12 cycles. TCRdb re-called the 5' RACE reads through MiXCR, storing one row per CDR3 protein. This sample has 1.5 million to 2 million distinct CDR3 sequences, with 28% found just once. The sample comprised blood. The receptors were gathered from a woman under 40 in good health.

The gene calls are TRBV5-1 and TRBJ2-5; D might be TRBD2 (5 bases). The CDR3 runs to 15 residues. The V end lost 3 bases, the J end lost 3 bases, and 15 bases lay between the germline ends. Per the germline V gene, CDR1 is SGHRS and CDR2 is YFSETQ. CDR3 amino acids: CASSSYAGNEETQYF. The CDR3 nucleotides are TGCGCCAGCAGCTCCTACGCCGGGAACGAAGAGACCCAGTACTTC.

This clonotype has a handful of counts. The CDR3 region has the DNA TGTGCCAGCAGCCCACGGTCCGGGGGATTCACAGATACGCAGTATTTT. It codes for CASSPRSGGFTDTQYF. The chain has TRBV9 and TRBJ2-3; the D gene is possibly TRBD2 (6 bases). Germline V CDR1 and CDR2: SGDLS, YYNGEE. The CDR3 contains 16 residues. Trimming left V 4 bases short and J 2 bases short, with 17 bases between.

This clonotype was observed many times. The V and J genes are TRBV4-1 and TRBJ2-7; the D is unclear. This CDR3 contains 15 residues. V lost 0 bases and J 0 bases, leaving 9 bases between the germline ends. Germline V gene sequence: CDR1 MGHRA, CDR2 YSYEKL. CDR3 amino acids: CASSQEPLSSYEQYF. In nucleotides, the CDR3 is TGCGCCAGCAGCCAAGAACCCCTGAGCTCCTACGAGCAGTACTTC.